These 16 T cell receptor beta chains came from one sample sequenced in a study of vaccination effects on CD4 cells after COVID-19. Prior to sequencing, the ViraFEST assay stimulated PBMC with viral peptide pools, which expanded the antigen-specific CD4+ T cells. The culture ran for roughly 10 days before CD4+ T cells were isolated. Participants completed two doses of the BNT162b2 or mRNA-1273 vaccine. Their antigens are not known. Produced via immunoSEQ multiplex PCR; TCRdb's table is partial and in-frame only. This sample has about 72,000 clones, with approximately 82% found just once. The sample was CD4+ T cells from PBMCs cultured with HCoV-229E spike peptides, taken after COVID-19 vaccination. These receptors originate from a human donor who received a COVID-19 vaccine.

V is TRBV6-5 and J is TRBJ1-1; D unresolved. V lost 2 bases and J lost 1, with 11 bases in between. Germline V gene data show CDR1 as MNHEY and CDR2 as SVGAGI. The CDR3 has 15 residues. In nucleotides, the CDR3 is TGTGCCAGCAGTTACCCTGGTCTAGGGAACACTGAAGCTTTCTTT. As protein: CASSYPGLGNTEAFF.

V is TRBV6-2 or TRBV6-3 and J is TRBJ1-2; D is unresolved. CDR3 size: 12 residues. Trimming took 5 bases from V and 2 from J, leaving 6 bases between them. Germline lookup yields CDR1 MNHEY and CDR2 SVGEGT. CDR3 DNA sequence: TGTGCCAGCAGTCAGAGAAACTATGGCTACACCTTC. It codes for CASSQRNYGYTF.

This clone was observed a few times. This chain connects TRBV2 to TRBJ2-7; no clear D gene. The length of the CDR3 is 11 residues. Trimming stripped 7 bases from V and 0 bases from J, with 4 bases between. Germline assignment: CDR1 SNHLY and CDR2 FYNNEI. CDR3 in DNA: TGTGCCAGCAAGATCTCCTACGAGCAGTACGTC. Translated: CASKISYEQYV.

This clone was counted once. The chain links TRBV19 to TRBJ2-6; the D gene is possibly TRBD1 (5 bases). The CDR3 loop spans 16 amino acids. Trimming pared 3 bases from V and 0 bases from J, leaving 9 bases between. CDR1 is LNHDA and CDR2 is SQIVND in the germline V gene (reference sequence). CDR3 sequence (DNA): TGTGCCAGTAGTATTTACAGGAGCTCTGGGGCCAACGTCCTGACTTTC. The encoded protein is CASSIYRSSGANVLTF.

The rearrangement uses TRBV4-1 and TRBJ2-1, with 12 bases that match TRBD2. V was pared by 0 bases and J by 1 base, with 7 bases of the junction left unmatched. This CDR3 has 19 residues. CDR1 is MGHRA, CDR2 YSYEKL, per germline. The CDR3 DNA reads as TGCGCCAGCAGCCAAGATCCTAGCGGGGGGGCCTTATCCTACAATGAGCAGTTCTTC. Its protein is CASSQDPSGGALSYNEQFF.

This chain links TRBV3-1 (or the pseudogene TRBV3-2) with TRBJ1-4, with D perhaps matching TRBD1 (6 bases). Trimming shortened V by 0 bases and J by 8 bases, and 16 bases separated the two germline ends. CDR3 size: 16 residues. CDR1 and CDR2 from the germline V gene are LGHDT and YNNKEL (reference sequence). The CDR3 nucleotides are TGTGCCAGCAGCCAAGAGAGAACAGGGTTGAGAGAAAAACTGTTTTTT. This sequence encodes CASSQERTGLREKLFF.

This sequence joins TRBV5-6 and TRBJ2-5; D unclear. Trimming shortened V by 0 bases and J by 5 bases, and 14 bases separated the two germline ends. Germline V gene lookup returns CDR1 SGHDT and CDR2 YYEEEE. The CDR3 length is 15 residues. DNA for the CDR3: TGTGCCAGCAGCTTGGCTCCGAGCCGTTGGGAGACCCAGTACTTC. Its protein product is CASSLAPSRWETQYF.

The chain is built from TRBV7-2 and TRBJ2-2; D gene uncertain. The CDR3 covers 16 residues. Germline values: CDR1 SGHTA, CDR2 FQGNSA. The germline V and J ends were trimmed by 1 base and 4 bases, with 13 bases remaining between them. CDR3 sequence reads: CASSLGAGLVTGELFF. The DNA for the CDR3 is TGTGCCAGCAGCTTAGGGGCCGGGCTCGTCACCGGGGAGCTGTTTTTT.

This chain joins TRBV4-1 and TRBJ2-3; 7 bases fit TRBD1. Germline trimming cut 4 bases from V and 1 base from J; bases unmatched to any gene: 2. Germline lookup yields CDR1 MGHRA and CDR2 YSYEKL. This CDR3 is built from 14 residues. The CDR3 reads CASSPGQGTDTQYF. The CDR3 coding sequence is TGCGCCAGCAGCCCAGGACAGGGCACAGATACGCAGTATTTT.

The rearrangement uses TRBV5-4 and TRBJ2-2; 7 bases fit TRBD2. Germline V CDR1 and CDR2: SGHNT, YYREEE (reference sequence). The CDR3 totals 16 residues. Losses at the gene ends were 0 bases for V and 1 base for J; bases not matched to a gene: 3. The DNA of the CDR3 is TGTGCCAGCAGCTTGGGCGGCGGGGGGAACACCGGGGAGCTGTTTTTT. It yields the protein CASSLGGGGNTGELFF. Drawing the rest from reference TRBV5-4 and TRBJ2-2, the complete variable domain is ETGVTQSPTHLIKTRGQQVTLRCSSQSGHNTVSWYQQALGQGPQFIFQYYREEENGRGNFPPRFSGLQFPNYSSELNVNALELDDSALYLCASSLGGGGNTGELFFGEGSRLTVL.

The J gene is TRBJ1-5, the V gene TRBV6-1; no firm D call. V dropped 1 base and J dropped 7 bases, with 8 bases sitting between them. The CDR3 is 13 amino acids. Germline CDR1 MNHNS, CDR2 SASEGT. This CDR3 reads CASSEVMIQPQHF. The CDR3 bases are TGTGCCAGCAGTGAAGTTATGATCCAGCCCCAGCATTTT.

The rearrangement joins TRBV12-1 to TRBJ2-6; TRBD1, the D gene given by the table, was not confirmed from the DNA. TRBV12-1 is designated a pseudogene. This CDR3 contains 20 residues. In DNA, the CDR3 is TGTGCCAGCAGCTTTGGGCCGGGACAGGATGCCTTGAGCGGGGCCAACGTCCTGACTTTC. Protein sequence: CASSFGPGQDALSGANVLTF.

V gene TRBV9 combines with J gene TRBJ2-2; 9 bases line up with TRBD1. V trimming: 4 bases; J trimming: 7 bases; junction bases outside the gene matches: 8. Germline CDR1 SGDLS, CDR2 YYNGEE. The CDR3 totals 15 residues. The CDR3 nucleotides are TGTGCCAGCAGCACTCCACAGGGGGCCGGCGGGGAGCTGTTTTTT. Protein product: CASSTPQGAGGELFF. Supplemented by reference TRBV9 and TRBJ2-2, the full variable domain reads DSGVTQTPKHLITATGQRVTLRCSPRSGDLSVYWYQQSLDQGLQFLIQYYNGEERAKGNILERFSAQQFPDLHSELNLSSLELGDSALYFCASSTPQGAGGELFFGEGSRLTVL.

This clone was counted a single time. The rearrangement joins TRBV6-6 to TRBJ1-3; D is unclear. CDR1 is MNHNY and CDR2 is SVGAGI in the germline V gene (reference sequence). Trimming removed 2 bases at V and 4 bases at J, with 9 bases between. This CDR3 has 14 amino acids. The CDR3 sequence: CASSYEHSGNTIYF. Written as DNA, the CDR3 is TGTGCCAGCAGTTACGAACACTCAGGAAACACCATATATTTT.

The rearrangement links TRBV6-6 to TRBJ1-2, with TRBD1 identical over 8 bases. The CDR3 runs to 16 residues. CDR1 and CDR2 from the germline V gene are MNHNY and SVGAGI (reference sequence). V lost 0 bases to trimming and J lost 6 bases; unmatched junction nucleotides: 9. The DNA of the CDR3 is TGTGCCAGCAGTTACTCGATATACCAGGGGGCGGATGGCTACACCTTC. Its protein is CASSYSIYQGADGYTF.

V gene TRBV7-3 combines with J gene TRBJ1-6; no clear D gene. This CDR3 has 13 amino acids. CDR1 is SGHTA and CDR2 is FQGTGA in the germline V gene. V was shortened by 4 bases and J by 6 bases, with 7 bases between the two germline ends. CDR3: CASSSQANSPLHF. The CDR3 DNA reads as TGTGCCAGCAGCTCACAAGCTAATTCACCCCTCCACTTT.